This entry features one TCR beta chain sequence. The CDR3 length is 13 residues. Deletions cut 4 bases from V and 8 bases from J, with 14 bases between. Looked up from germline, CDR1 is LGHNA and CDR2 is YSLEER. Sequenced by immunoSEQ multiplex PCR; TCRdb stores in-frame clones only, minus some. The sample consists of some 240,000 clones, around four fifths of them appearing once. These data come from a study of blood T cell repertoires in COVID-19. Study-wide context: Italy, Spain and the United States were the sources of the convalescent and acute COVID-19 samples. T cells, B-cell-depleted T cells, or PBMCs supplied cDNA or gDNA.

This rearrangement joins TRBV4-3 to TRBJ1-2; perhaps TRBD1 as D (5 bases). The specimen was peripheral blood. This sequence was found in a woman aged 65 to 85 with COVID-19, enrolled during active disease. The CDR3 region is CASSPSGGRGYTF. The CDR3 DNA reads as TGCGCCAGCAGCCCCTCCGGGGGACGGGGCTACACCTTC.